Listed below are T cell receptor beta chains from one sample, sequenced in a study of shared clonotypes between healthy human individuals. Only in-frame clones appear in the TCRdb table, and some are missing; sequencing was by immunoSEQ multiplex PCR. This table holds millions of clones, 90% to 95% found once. The specimen sequenced was naive CD4+ T cells sorted from blood. The source is a man aged 18 to 30 in good health. Both conserved end residues are trimmed from each CDR3. The order of the fields is J gene, V gene, clone size, CDR3 protein. Clone size is shown for a subset of rows, as once, few, many or a class of expanded clone.

TRBJ2-7 TRBV5-1 NA ASSWGQGNEQY
TRBJ2-1 TRBV6-6 NA ASSSGRAVNEQF
TRBJ1-2 TRBV28 NA ASRIHRWGAGNYGYT
TRBJ2-7 TRBV11-2 NA ASSPIPTGPEGYEQY
TRBJ1-5 TRBV6-1 NA ASSEGIDQPQH
TRBJ2-7 TRBV11-3 NA ASSLGGTGTSYEQY
TRBJ1-4 TRBV5-1 NA ASSAQGPAEKLF
TRBJ2-5 TRBV11-2 NA ASSLDRGEETQY
TRBJ1-1 TRBV5-5 NA ASSWAANTEAF
TRBJ2-5 TRBV5-1 once ASSLGQWQETQY
TRBJ1-2 TRBV5-4 NA ASSLEGGYT
TRBJ1-2 TRBV6-5 NA ASRSGGTGGYT
TRBJ1-2 TRBV6-5 few ASSYSGDYGYT
TRBJ2-5 TRBV10-1 NA ASFRAFYGTQY
TRBJ2-3 TRBV11-3 NA ASSLGPGGYTQY
TRBJ2-7 TRBV10-1 NA ASSAPGTGGHEQY
TRBJ2-1 TRBV7-9 NA ASSRPQGGSYNEQF
TRBJ1-5 TRBV7-2 NA ASSLVAGSNQPQH
TRBJ1-4 TRBV21-1 once ASSNWAGPINEKLF
TRBJ2-7 TRBV7-2 once ASSLAGTSYEQY
TRBJ2-3 TRBV28 NA ASSPDPAGSTDTQY
TRBJ1-6 TRBV13 once ASSLGQGALIVLH
TRBJ2-7 TRBV6-1 NA ASSEVNRGGEQY
TRBJ2-1 TRBV2 NA ASRILAGAYNEQF
TRBJ1-5 TRBV5-8 NA ASSLEGAGGKPQH
TRBJ1-1 TRBV7-2 NA ASSFGSNTEAF
TRBJ2-7 TRBV28 NA ATHGGQSYEQY